One and the same sample provided the 10 T cell receptor beta chains below, sequenced in a study of shared clonotypes between healthy human individuals. Sequenced by immunoSEQ multiplex PCR; TCRdb stores in-frame clones only, minus some. This sample has around 2.1 million clones; more than 85% occur once, and the top ten carry 1.5% to 2%. The naive CD8 fraction comprised CD45RO-negative cells positively selected for CCR7 and excluded terminally differentiated effector memory CD45RA+ cells. The sample comprised naive CD8+ T cells from PBMCs. The receptor source for this set is a young man in good health. Some clones in this sample may be carry-over from other donors' samples.

The chain employs TRBV9 and TRBJ2-3, with 10 bases that match TRBD1. Per the germline V gene, CDR1 is SGDLS and CDR2 is YYNGEE. V was pared by 5 bases and J by 2 bases, with 5 bases of the junction left unmatched. The CDR3 has 15 amino acids. The CDR3 coding sequence is TGTGCCAGCAGTGGGGACAGGGGTACCACAGATACGCAGTATTTT. Translated, it gives CASSGDRGTTDTQYF.

Concerning this clone: Within the sample, other DNA sequences also encode this same CDR3. The chain joins TRBV28 to TRBJ2-7, with D possibly matching TRBD1 (6 bases). The CDR3 has 13 residues. The germline CDR1 and CDR2 sequences are MDHEN and SYDVKM. The V and J ends lost 6 bases and 3 bases respectively, with 12 bases between them. CDR3 residues: CASSLAGDYEQYF. CDR3 nucleotide sequence: TGTGCCAGCAGCCTGGCAGGGGACTACGAGCAGTACTTC.

The DNA of the CDR3 is TGTGCCAGCAGCTTCCTAAACTCCCCGAACAATGAGCAGTTCTTC. Protein sequence: CASSFLNSPNNEQFF. This chain uses TRBV7-8 with TRBJ2-1; D not certain. In germline, CDR1 is SGHVS, CDR2 FQNEAQ. The CDR3 contains 15 residues. Trimming took off 3 bases at V and 5 bases at J, with 14 bases between the two ends.

This chain uses TRBV18 with TRBJ2-2; weak D call: TRBD2 (5 bases). Trimming removed 4 bases from V and 4 bases from J, with 13 bases in between. This CDR3 has 15 residues. Germline V gene lookup returns CDR1 KGHSH and CDR2 LQKENI. Written as DNA, the CDR3 is TGTGCCAGCTCACTCCCGCGGGCTACCACCGGGGAGCTGTTTTTT. Its protein is CASSLPRATTGELFF.

This sequence joins TRBV7-6 and TRBJ2-2; 8 bases fit TRBD2. The germline CDR1 and CDR2 sequences are SGHVS and FNYEAQ. This CDR3 has 18 residues. Losses at the gene ends were 5 bases for V and 2 bases for J; bases not matched to a gene: 13. CDR3 coding DNA: TGTGCCAGCAGCATGGCCCCAGCGGGAGTTGTAAACACCGGGGAGCTGTTTTTT. The encoded protein is CASSMAPAGVVNTGELFF.

V usage is TRBV6-5 and J usage is TRBJ2-1; D may be TRBD1 (6 bases). Deletions cut 0 bases from V and 3 bases from J, with 9 bases between. The CDR3 loop spans 15 amino acids. The germline V gene has CDR1 MNHEY and CDR2 SVGAGI. The CDR3 DNA is TGTGCCAGCAGTTACTCGGACAGAGACTACAATGAGCAGTTCTTC. Its translation: CASSYSDRDYNEQFF.

The J gene is TRBJ1-1, the V gene TRBV18; D ambiguous. Germline V gives CDR1 KGHSH, CDR2 LQKENI. The CDR3 is 15 residues long. V lost 3 bases, J lost 3 bases, and 14 bases lay in between. The CDR3 loop is CASSPADRTHTEAFF. The CDR3 DNA follows: TGTGCCAGCTCACCCGCGGACCGAACCCACACTGAAGCTTTCTTT.

Only one count was recorded for this clone. The J gene is TRBJ2-2, the V gene TRBV7-8; 8 bases are a match to TRBD1. The CDR3 contains 17 residues. The V gene's germline CDR1 is SGHVS and CDR2 FQNEAQ. J gave up 6 bases and V 2 bases, and 11 bases lay outside the gene matches. The CDR3 reads CASSLRFLDRVAGELFF. The CDR3 nucleotides are TGTGCCAGCAGCTTAAGGTTCCTGGACAGGGTGGCCGGGGAGCTGTTTTTT.

Details on this clone: The identical CDR3 is also encoded by other nucleotide sequences in the sample. V and J are TRBV27 and TRBJ2-2, with a tentative D call TRBD1 (5 bases). The germline V gene has CDR1 MNHEY and CDR2 SMNVEV (reference sequence). The CDR3 extends over 15 amino acids. V shed 2 bases and J shed 5 bases, with 12 bases lying between them. The CDR3 loop is CASSLSQGGTGELFF. In DNA form, the CDR3 reads TGTGCCAGCAGTTTAAGCCAGGGCGGAACCGGGGAGCTGTTTTTT.

V gene TRBV7-8 combines with J gene TRBJ2-2; 7 bases map to TRBD1. From germline, CDR1 is SGHVS and CDR2 FQNEAQ. The V and J ends lost 4 bases and 3 bases, in that order; junction bases with no gene match: 11. There are 17 residues in the CDR3. The CDR3 loop is CASSSFTGETYTGELFF. Here the CDR3 DNA reads TGTGCCAGCAGCTCGTTTACAGGGGAGACGTACACCGGGGAGCTGTTTTTT.